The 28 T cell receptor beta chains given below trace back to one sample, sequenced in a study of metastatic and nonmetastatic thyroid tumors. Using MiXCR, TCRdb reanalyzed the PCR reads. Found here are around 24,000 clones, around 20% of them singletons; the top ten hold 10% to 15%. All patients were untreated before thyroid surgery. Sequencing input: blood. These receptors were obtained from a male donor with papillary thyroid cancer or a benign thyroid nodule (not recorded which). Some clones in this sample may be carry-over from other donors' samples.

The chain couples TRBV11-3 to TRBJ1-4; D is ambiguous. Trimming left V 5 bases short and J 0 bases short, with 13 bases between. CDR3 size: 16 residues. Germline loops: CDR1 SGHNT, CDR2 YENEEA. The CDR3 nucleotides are TGTGCCAGCAGCCACGGGATATCTGCAACTAATGAAAAACTGTTTTTT. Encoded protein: CASSHGISATNEKLFF.

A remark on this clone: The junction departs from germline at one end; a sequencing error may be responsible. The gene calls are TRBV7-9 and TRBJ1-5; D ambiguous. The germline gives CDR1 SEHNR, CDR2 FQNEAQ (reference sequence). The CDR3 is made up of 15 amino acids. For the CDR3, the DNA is TGTGCCAGCAGCTTTGGTATATCAGATAATCAGCCCCAACATTTT. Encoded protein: CASSFGISDNQPQHF.

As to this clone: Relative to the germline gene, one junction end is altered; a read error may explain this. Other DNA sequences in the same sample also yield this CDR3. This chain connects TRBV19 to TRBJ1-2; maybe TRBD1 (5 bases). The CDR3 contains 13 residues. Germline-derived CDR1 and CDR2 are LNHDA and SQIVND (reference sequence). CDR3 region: CASSIGRGDGYTF. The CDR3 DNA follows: TGTGCCAGTAGTATCGGAAGGGGCGATGGATACACATTC.

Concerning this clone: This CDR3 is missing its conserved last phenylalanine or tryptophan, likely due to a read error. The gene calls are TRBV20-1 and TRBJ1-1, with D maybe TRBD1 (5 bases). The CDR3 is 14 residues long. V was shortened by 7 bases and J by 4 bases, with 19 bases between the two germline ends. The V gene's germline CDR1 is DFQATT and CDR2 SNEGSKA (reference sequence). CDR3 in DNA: TGCAGTGTTCTTACCCAGGGTACGGGCACTGAAGCTTTCTCT. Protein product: CSVLTQGTGTEAFS.

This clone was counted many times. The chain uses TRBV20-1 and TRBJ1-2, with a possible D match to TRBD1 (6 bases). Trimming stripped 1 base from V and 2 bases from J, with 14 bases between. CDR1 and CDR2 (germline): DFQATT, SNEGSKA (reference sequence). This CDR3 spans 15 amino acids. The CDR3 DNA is TGCAGTGCTAGAGGGGTGGAGGGGGTCAACTATGGCTACACCTTC. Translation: CSARGVEGVNYGYTF.

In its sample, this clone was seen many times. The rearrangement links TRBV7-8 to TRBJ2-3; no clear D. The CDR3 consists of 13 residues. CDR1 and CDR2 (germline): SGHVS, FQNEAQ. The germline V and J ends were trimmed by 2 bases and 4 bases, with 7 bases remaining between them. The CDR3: CASSLTIADTQYF. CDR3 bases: TGTGCCAGCAGCTTAACTATAGCAGATACGCAGTATTTT.

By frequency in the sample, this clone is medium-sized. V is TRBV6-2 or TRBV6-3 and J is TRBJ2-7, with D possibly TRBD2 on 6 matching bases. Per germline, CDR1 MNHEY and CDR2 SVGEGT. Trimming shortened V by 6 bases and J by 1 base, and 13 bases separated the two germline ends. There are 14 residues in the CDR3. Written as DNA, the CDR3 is TGTGCCAGCAGGGAGGGGAGTCCTTCCTACGAGCAGTACTTC. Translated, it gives CASREGSPSYEQYF.

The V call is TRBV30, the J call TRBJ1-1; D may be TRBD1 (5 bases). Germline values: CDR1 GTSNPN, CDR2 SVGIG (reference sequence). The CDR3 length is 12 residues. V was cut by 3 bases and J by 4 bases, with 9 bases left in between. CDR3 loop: CAWRRGGTEAFF. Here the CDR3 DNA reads TGTGCCTGGAGGCGGGGCGGCACTGAAGCTTTCTTT.

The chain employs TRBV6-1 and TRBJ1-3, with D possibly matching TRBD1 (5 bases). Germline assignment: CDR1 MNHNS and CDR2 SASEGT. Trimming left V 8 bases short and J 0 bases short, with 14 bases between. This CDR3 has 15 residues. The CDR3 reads CASGLLTVSGNTIYF. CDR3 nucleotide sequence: TGTGCCAGCGGTCTGCTGACAGTCTCTGGAAACACCATATATTTT.

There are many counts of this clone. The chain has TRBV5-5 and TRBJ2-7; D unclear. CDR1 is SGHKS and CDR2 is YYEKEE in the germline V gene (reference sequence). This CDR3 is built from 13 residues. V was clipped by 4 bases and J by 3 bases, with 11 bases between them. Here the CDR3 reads CASSRSVGYEQYF. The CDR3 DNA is TGTGCCAGCAGCCGAAGTGTGGGCTACGAGCAGTACTTC.

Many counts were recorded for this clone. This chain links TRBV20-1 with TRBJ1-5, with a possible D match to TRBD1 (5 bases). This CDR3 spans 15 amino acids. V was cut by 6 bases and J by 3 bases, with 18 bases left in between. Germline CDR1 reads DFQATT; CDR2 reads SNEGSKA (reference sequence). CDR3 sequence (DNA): TGCAGTGCCTTAACCGGGACCGCCGCCAATCAGCCCCAGCATTTT. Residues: CSALTGTAANQPQHF.

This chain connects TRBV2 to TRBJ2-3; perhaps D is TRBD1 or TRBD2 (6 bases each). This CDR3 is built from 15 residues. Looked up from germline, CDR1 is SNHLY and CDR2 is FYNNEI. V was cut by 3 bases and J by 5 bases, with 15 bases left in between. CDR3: CASSDPQGGKDTQYF. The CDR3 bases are TGTGCCAGCAGTGACCCACAGGGAGGCAAAGATACGCAGTATTTT.

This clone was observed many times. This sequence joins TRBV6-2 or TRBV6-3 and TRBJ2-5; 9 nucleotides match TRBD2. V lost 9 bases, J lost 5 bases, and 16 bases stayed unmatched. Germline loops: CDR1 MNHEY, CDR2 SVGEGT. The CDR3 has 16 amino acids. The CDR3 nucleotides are TGTGCCAGGGGATTAGCGGGAGTTAGCCTTGGGGAGACCCAGTACTTC. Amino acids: CARGLAGVSLGETQYF.

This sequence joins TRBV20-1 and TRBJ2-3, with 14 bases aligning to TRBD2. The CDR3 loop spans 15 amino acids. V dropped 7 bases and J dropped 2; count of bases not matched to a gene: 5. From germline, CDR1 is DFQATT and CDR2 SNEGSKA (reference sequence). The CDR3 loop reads CSDGLAGGATDTQYF. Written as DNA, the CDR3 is TGCAGTGACGGACTAGCGGGAGGTGCCACAGATACGCAGTATTTT.

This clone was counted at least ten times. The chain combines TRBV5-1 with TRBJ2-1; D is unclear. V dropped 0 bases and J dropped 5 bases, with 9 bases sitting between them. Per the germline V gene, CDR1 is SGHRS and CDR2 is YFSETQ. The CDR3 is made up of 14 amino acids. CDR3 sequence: CASSLAGRHNEQFF. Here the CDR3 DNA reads TGCGCCAGCAGCTTGGCGGGCAGACACAATGAGCAGTTCTTC.

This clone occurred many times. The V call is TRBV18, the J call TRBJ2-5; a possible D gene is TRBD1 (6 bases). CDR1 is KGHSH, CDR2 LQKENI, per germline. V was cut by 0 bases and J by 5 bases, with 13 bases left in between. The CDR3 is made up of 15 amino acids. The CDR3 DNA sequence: TGTGCCAGCTCACCACCGTCCAGGGGTTTGGAGACCCAGTACTTC. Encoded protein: CASSPPSRGLETQYF.

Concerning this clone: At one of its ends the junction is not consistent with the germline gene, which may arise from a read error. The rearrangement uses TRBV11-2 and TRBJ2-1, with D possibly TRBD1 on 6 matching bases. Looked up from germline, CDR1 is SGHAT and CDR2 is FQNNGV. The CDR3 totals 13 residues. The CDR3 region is CAISLGGMNEQFF. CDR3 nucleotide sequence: TGTGCCATCAGCTTAGGGGGTATGAATGAGCAGTTCTTC. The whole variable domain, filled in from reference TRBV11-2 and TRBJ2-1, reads EAGVAQSPRYKIIEKRQSVAFWCNPISGHATLYWYQQILGQGPKLLIQFQNNGVVDDSQLPKDRFSAERLKGVDSTLKIQPAKLEDSAVYLCAISLGGMNEQFFGPGTRLTVL.

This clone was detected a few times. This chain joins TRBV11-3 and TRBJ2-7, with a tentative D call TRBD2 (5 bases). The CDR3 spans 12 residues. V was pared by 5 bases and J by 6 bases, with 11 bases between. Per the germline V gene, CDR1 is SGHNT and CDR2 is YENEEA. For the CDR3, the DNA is TGTGCCAGCAGCCCCGGCGAGGGCGAGCAGTACTTC. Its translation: CASSPGEGEQYF.

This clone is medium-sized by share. The CDR3 region has the DNA TGTGCCAGTAGCCCATCAGGGAACTATGGCTACACCTTC. Translating it yields CASSPSGNYGYTF. This chain uses TRBV19 with TRBJ1-2, with a weak D call TRBD1 (5 bases). This CDR3 has 13 amino acids. Per the germline V gene, CDR1 is LNHDA and CDR2 is SQIVND (reference sequence). V lost 6 bases and J lost 2, with 10 bases in between.

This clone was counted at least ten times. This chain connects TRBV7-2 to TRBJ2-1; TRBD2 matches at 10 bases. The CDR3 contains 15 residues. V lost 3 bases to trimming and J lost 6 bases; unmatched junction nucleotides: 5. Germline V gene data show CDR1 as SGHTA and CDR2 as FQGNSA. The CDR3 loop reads CASSFPLAGVNEQFF. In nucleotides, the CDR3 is TGTGCCAGCAGCTTCCCCCTAGCGGGAGTCAATGAGCAGTTCTTC.

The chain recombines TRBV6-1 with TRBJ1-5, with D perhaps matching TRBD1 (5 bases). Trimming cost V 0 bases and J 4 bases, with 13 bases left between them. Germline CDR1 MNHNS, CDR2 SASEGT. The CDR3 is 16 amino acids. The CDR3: CASSEARAGRNQPQHF. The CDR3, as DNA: TGTGCCAGCAGTGAAGCGAGGGCAGGGAGGAATCAGCCCCAGCATTTT.

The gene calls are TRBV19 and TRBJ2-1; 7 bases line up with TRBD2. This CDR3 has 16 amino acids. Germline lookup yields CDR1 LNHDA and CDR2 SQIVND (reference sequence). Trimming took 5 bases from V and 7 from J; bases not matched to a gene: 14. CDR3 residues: CASSPHPAGRPNEQFF. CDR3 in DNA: TGTGCCAGTAGTCCCCACCCAGCGGGACGCCCGAATGAGCAGTTCTTC.

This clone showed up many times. The CDR3 here is CAWDRGIQETQYF. CDR3 nucleotide sequence: TGTGCCTGGGACAGGGGTATCCAAGAGACCCAGTACTTC. The chain uses TRBV30 and TRBJ2-5; the match to TRBD1 covers 8 bases. V lost 5 bases to trimming and J lost 1 base; unmatched junction nucleotides: 3. The CDR3 totals 13 residues. Germline loops: CDR1 GTSNPN, CDR2 SVGIG (reference sequence).

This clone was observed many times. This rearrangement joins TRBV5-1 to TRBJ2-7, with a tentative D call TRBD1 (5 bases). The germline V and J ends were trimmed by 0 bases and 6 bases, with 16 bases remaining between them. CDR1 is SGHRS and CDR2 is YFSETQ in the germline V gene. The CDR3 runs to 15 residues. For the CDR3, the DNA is TGCGCCAGCAGCTTGGTTGTTTCACAGGTTGGCGAGCAGTACTTC. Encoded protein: CASSLVVSQVGEQYF.

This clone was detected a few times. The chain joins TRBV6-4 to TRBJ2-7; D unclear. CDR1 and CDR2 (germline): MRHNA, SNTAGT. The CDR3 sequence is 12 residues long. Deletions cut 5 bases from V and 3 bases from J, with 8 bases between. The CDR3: CASSLSLYEQYF. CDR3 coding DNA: TGTGCCAGCAGTTTATCGCTCTACGAGCAGTACTTC.

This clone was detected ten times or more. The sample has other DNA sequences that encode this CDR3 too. The CDR3 nucleotides are TGTGCCAGCAGTTTGACCGGCTTTTTAGGGCCTACTTTGTTTTTT. Its protein is CASSLTGFLGPTLFF. This chain joins TRBV12-3 or TRBV12-4 and TRBJ1-4; D unresolved. V was cut by 3 bases and J by 15 bases, with 23 bases left in between. This CDR3 has 15 amino acids.

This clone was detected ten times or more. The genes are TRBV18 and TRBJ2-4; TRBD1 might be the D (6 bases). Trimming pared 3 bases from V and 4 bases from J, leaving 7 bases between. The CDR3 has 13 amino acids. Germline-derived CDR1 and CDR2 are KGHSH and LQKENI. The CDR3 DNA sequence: TGTGCCAGCTCACCGGGACAAAAAAACATTCAGTACTTC. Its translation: CASSPGQKNIQYF.

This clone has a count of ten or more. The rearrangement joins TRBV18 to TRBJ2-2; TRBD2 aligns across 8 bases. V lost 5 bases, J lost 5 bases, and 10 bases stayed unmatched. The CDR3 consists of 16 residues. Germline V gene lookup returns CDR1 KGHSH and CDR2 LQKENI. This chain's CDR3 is CASSATGGRRTGELFF. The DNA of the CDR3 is TGTGCCAGCTCAGCAACGGGAGGGCGGAGGACCGGGGAGCTGTTTTTT.